The next 16 T cell receptor beta chains were all read from a single sample in a study of blood T cell repertoires in COVID-19. The method was immunoSEQ multiplex PCR; TCRdb's version includes in-frame clones alone and lacks a portion of them. Found here are more than 95,000 clones, about 74% of them singletons; the top ten hold about 6%. What was sequenced was peripheral blood. The receptors originated from a man older than 75 with COVID-19, enrolled during active disease.

The genes are TRBV30 and TRBJ1-1; D is perhaps TRBD1 (5 bases). Trimming removed 3 bases at V and 8 bases at J, with 10 bases between. Germline values: CDR1 GTSNPN, CDR2 SVGIG (reference sequence). The CDR3 is 11 amino acids. CDR3 residues: CAWRGRAEAFF. DNA for the CDR3: TGTGCCTGGAGGGGCAGGGCCGAAGCTTTCTTT.

The V and J genes are TRBV6-5 and TRBJ2-1; TRBD2 might be the D (5 bases). Germline V CDR1 and CDR2: MNHEY, SVGAGI. Trimming shortened V by 2 bases and J by 7 bases, and 12 bases separated the two germline ends. The CDR3 has 14 residues. This chain's CDR3 is CASSYEGDWNEQFF. The CDR3 DNA reads as TGTGCCAGCAGTTACGAGGGCGACTGGAATGAGCAGTTCTTC.

The CDR3 sequence is CASSPRGHSNTEAFF. The CDR3 DNA reads as TGTGCCAGCTCACCCCGAGGACACTCGAACACTGAAGCTTTCTTT. V and J are TRBV18 and TRBJ1-1; D is perhaps TRBD1 (5 bases). The CDR3 is 15 amino acids. Germline loops: CDR1 KGHSH, CDR2 LQKENI. V was clipped by 3 bases and J by 1 base, with 12 bases between them.

V is TRBV29-1 and J is TRBJ2-3; D perhaps matches TRBD2 (6 bases). Per the germline V gene, CDR1 is SQVTM and CDR2 is ANQGSEA. This CDR3 spans 15 amino acids. Trimming removed 3 bases at V and 0 bases at J, with 13 bases between. The CDR3 coding sequence is TGCAGCGTTGACGGGACTGTTCATAGCACAGATACGCAGTATTTT. Its protein product is CSVDGTVHSTDTQYF.

The genes are TRBV11-2 and TRBJ1-2; D perhaps matches TRBD1 (5 bases). This CDR3 contains 16 residues. Deletions cut 4 bases from V and 2 bases from J, with 17 bases between. The V gene's germline CDR1 is SGHAT and CDR2 FQNNGV. DNA for the CDR3: TGTGCCAGCAGCTCTCCTCGGAGGGGACGGAACTATGGCTACACCTTC. Amino acids: CASSSPRRGRNYGYTF.

Ten or more counts support this clone. The CDR3 is CASSPEKYLISYEQYF. The CDR3 DNA sequence: TGCGCCAGCAGCCCCGAGAAGTACCTCATCTCCTACGAGCAGTACTTC. The chain recombines TRBV5-1 with TRBJ2-7; D remains unclear. Trimming pared 4 bases from V and 0 bases from J, leaving 17 bases between. The CDR3 sequence is 16 residues long. Germline-derived CDR1 and CDR2 are SGHRS and YFSETQ.

The V and J genes are TRBV7-9 and TRBJ2-5; the match to TRBD2 covers 7 bases. The CDR3 consists of 14 residues. Trimming at V came to 4 bases and at J to 0 bases, leaving 2 bases not matched to a gene. Germline CDR1 reads SEHNR; CDR2 reads FQNEAQ (reference sequence). CDR3 DNA: TGTGCCAGCAGCTCCGGGGGGTACCAAGAGACCCAGTACTTC. Protein sequence: CASSSGGYQETQYF.

The chain carries TRBV29-1 and TRBJ2-3; 7 positions match TRBD1. Germline V gene lookup returns CDR1 SQVTM and CDR2 ANQGSEA. Trimming took 6 bases from V and 0 from J; bases not matched to a gene: 6. The CDR3 has 14 amino acids. Written as DNA, the CDR3 is TGCAGCGTAACCAACAGGGGTAGCACAGATACGCAGTATTTT. Amino acids: CSVTNRGSTDTQYF.

The rearrangement uses TRBV7-6 and TRBJ1-1; D not certain. Germline lookup yields CDR1 SGHVS and CDR2 FNYEAQ. V was pared by 2 bases and J by 1 base, with 11 bases between. The CDR3 spans 15 residues. CDR3 protein: CASSLYARGNTEAFF. The DNA of the CDR3 is TGTGCCAGCAGCTTATACGCGCGGGGGAACACTGAAGCTTTCTTT.

The V and J genes are TRBV11-1 and TRBJ2-5; a weak D match, TRBD1 (6 bases). Between the trimmed V and J ends, which lost 5 bases and 2 bases, there was a span of 12 bases. In germline, CDR1 is SGHAT, CDR2 FQDESV (reference sequence). The CDR3 is made up of 14 amino acids. Here the CDR3 DNA reads TGTGCCAGCAGCGTGGGCAGGGGACAAGAGACCCAGTACTTC. Translation: CASSVGRGQETQYF.

This rearrangement joins TRBV9 to TRBJ2-7, with TRBD2 matching over 14 bases. Germline CDR1 reads SGDLS; CDR2 reads YYNGEE. The J segment lost 3 bases and the V segment lost 8 bases, leaving 10 bases of the junction unmatched. This CDR3 comprises 16 residues. This chain's CDR3 is CARGRGGTSGSYEQYF. The CDR3 DNA is TGTGCCAGGGGCCGAGGGGGGACTAGCGGGAGCTACGAGCAGTACTTC.

The chain couples TRBV9 to TRBJ2-2; TRBD1 agrees at 7 bases. Germline V gene data show CDR1 as SGDLS and CDR2 as YYNGEE. V lost 5 bases, J lost 6 bases, and 7 bases stayed unmatched. CDR3 size: 14 residues. The DNA of the CDR3 is TGTGCCAGCAGATGCGACAGGGCCGCCGGGGAGCTGTTTTTT. Amino acid sequence: CASRCDRAAGELFF.

The chain is built from TRBV6-5 and TRBJ2-3; the match to TRBD2 covers 7 bases. The CDR3 spans 14 residues. CDR1 and CDR2 (germline): MNHEY, SVGAGI. Trimming took 8 bases from V and 2 from J; bases not matched to a gene: 7. The CDR3 DNA reads as TGTGCCAGCTTCCACGGGAGGTACACAGATACGCAGTATTTT. Its translation is CASFHGRYTDTQYF.

Written as DNA, the CDR3 is TGTGCCAGCAGGTCAGGGTCGGGTTACGAGCAGTACTTC. This gives the protein CASRSGSGYEQYF. The chain employs TRBV7-6 and TRBJ2-7; D is perhaps TRBD1 (5 bases). This CDR3 has 13 amino acids. Germline CDR1 and CDR2: SGHVS and FNYEAQ. Trimming removed 6 bases from V and 4 bases from J, with 13 bases in between.

The V gene is TRBV29-1, the J gene TRBJ2-3, with D possibly TRBD2 on 5 matching bases. The CDR3 is made up of 12 amino acids. The V and J ends lost 8 bases and 4 bases respectively, with 13 bases between them. The germline CDR1 and CDR2 sequences are SQVTM and ANQGSEA. The CDR3 loop reads CSHMRVADTQYF. CDR3 bases: TGCAGCCACATGAGGGTCGCAGATACGCAGTATTTT.

A few counts support this clone. The chain is built from TRBV13 and TRBJ2-1; no firm D call. V lost 5 bases to trimming and J lost 4 bases, with 15 bases between them. The CDR3 length is 15 residues. The germline V gene has CDR1 PRHDT and CDR2 FYEKMQ (reference sequence). CDR3 region: CASSPASVAYNEQFF. CDR3 nucleotides: TGTGCCAGCAGCCCCGCCTCTGTGGCATACAATGAGCAGTTCTTC.